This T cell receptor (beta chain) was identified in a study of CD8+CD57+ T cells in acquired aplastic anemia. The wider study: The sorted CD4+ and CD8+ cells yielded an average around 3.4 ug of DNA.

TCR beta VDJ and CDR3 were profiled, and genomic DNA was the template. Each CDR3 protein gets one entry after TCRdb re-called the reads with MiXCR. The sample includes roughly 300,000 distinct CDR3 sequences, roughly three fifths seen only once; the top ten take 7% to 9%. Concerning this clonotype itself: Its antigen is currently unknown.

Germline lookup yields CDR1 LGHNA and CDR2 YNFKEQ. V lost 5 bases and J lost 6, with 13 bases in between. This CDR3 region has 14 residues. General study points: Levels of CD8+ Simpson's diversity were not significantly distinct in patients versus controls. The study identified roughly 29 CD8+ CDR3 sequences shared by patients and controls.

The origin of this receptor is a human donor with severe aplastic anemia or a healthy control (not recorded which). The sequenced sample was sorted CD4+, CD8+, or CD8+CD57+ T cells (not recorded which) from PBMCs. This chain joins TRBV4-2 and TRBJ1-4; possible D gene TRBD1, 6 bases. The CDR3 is CASSYKGGDEKLFF. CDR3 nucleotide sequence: TGTGCCAGCAGCTACAAGGGGGGTGATGAAAAACTGTTTTTT.